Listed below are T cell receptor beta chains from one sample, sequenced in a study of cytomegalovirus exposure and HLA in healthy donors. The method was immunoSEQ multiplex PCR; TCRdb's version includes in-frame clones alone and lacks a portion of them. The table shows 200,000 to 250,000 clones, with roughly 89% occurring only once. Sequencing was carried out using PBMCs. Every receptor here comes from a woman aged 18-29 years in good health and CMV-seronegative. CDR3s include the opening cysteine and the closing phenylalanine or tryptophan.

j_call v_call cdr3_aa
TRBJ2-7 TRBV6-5 CASSSPDRGSYEQYF
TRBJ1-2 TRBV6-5 CASIGREANYGYTF
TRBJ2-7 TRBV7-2 CASSTWGVRDRGYEQYF
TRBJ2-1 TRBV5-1 CASSLDLLQVGSEQFF
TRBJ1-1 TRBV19 CASTSISRVTEAFF
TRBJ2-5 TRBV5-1 CASSLGPVETQYF
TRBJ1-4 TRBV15 CATRESMDEKLFF
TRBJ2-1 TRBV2 CASSPPSGSLNEQFF
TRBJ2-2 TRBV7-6 CASSPGQGARTGELFF
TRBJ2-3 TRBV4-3 CASSPGTGTTDTQYF
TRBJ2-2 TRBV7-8 CASSLDRTVYTGELFF
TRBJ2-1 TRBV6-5 CASSYDLNPYNEQFF
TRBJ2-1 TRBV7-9 CASSLQGGAYNEQFF
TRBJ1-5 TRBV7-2 CASSVRQGDQPQHF
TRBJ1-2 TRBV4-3 CASSQNPGGAGYGYTF
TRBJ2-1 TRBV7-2 CASSLDLAGDNEQFF
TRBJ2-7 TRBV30 CAWTSGRAQQYF
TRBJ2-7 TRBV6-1 CASHSGRAEQYF
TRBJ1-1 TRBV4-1 CASSQEPSGGVYTEAFF
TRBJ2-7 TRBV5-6 CASSPLPGQGVEQYF
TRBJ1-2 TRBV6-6 CASSLAGGTGNYGYTF
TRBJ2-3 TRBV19 CASRTHSGGTDTQYF
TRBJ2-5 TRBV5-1 CASRTSGGLPQETQYF
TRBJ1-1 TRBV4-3 CASSQDVKGSKAFF
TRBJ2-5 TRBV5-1 CASGEGAASETQYF
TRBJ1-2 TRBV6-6 CASRVSGAGGSRGYTF
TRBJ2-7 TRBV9 CASSAGTSGINEQYF
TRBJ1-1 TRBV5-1 CASSRGGDNTEAFF
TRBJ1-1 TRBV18 CASSQGGATEAFF
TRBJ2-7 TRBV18 CASSPRGSGYEQYF
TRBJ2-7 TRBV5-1 CASSLVPDSYEQYF
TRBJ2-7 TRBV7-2 CASSRDREIDEQYF
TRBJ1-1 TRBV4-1 CASSRTVNTEAFF
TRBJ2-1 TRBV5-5 CASSSRQGAWNEQFF
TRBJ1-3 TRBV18 CASSPSRGPRSGNTIYF
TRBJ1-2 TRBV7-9 CASRRGTTYGYTF
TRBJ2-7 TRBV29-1 CSVLTPESYEQYF
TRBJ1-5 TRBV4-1 CASSQVGQGAGSNQPQHF
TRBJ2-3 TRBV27 CASCTSVGTSTDTQYF
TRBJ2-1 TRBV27 CASTNLPGQGYNEQFF
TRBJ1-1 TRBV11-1 CASSLQGAQTEAFF
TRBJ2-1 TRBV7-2 CASSLTGTAYNEQFF
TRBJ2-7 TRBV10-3 CAISDTDYEQYF
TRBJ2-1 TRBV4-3 CASSQGVGGSGNEQFF
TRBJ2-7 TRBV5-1 CASRRAYEQYF
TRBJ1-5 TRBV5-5 CASSFLYGNQPQHF
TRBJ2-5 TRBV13 CASRRTGGEETQYF